This TCR beta chain was observed in a study of shared clonotypes between healthy human individuals. This clone occurred a few times. The germline V gene has CDR1 SEHNR and CDR2 FQNEAQ (reference sequence). The V end lost 5 bases, the J end lost 5 bases, and 15 bases lay between the germline ends. This CDR3 comprises 14 residues. Clones were read by immunoSEQ multiplex PCR, and TCRdb kept only the in-frame ones, dropping some. Here the sample spans about 670,000 clones, 72% being singletons. The specimen was memory CD4+ T cells sorted from blood. Subset reported: CD45RA-negative fraction. This clonotype was sampled from a woman aged 25 to 39 in good health. The V gene is TRBV7-9, the J gene TRBJ1-1; no reliable D call. In nucleotides, the CDR3 is TGTGCCAGCAGCCCCTCGACGCGGGGTACTGAAGCTTTCTTT. It encodes CASSPSTRGTEAFF.